This T cell receptor beta chain was recorded in a study of T cells in Graves' hyperthyroidism and ophthalmopathy. RNA transcripts served as the template for amplifying TCR beta CDR3 regions. A first-round RT-PCR of the TCR CDR3 used the HTBI primer set. TCRdb independently ran MiXCR on the multiplex PCR reads; one entry per CDR3 protein. In the table there are roughly 500,000 distinct CDR3 sequences, around 43% of which are singletons. Clinical symptoms, serum thyroxine and TRAb, thyroid ultrasound and orbital computed tomography together formed the diagnostic basis. A note on this clonotype: Sequence at one end of the junction differs from germline and may be a read error.

This CDR3 comprises 12 residues. Germline values: CDR1 SEHNR, CDR2 FQNEAQ (reference sequence). Source material: peripheral blood or thyroid tissue (not recorded which). The chain is built from TRBV7-9 and TRBJ1-2; possible D gene TRBD1, 5 bases. This receptor was identified in an adult woman with Graves' disease, either hyperthyroidism or ophthalmopathy (not recorded which). The CDR3 is CASSFQGYGCTF. CDR3 nucleotide sequence: TGTGCCAGCAGCTTTCAGGGCTATGGCTGCACCTTC. The full variable domain, rest sourced from reference TRBV7-9 and TRBJ1-2, is DTGVSQNPRHKITKRGQNVTFRCDPISEHNRLYWYRQTLGQGPEFLTYFQNEAQLEKSRLLSDRFSAERPKGSFSTLEIQRTEQGDSAMYLCASSFQGYGCTFGSGTRLTVV.